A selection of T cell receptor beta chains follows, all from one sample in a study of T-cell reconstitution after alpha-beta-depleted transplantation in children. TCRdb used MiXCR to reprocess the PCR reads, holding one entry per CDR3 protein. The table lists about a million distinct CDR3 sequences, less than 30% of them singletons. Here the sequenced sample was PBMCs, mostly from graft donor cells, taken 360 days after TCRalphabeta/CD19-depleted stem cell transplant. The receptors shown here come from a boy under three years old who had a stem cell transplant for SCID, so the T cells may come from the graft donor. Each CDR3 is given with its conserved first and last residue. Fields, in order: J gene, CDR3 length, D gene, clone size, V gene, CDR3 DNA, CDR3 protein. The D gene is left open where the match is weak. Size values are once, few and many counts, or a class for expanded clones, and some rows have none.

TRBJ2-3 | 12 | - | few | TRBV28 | TGTGCCAGCACCGGGCCCCAAGATACGCAGTATTTT | CASTGPQDTQYF
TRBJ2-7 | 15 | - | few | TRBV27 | TGTGCCAGCGCGAGGCGCAGTCCACTCTCCTACGAGCAGTACTTC | CASARRSPLSYEQYF
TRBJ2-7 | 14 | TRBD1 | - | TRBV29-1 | TGCAGCGTTGGAGGGGGGACAGGCTCCTACGAGCAGTACTTC | CSVGGGTGSYEQYF
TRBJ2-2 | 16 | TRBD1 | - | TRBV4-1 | TGCGCCAGCAGCCGGTCGGGACAGGCGAACACCGGGGAGCTGTTTTTT | CASSRSGQANTGELFF
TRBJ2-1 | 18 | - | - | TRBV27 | TGTGCCAGCAGTTCCGGCCCCGGGCGCGTAGGCGCCTACAATGAGCAGTTCTTC | CASSSGPGRVGAYNEQFF
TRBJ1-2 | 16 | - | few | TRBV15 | TGTGCCACCAGCAGAGACTTGGACGGTAAAGGCTCTGGCTACACCTTC | CATSRDLDGKGSGYTF
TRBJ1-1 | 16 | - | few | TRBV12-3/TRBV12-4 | TGTGCCAGCACGATTCGTCCGGGAGGGACGAACACTGAAGCTTTCTTT | CASTIRPGGTNTEAFF
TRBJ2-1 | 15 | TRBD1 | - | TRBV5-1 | TGCGCCAGCAGCCTGGGGGGACAGGATAGCGCAGAGCAGTTCTTC | CASSLGGQDSAEQFF
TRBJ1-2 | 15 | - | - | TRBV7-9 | TGTGCCAGCAGCCGGCAGGGGTTAGCTAACTATGGCTACACCTTC | CASSRQGLANYGYTF
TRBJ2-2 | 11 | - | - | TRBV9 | TGTGCCAGCAGGTCGGCCGGGGAGCTGTTTTTT | CASRSAGELFF
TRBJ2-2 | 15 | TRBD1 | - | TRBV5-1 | TGCGCCAGCAGCTTGGGCGGACAGGACACCGGGGAGCTGTTTTTT | CASSLGGQDTGELFF
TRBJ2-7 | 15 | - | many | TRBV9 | TGTGCCAGCAGCGTTACGACGGGTCGGACCTACGAGCAGTACTTC | CASSVTTGRTYEQYF
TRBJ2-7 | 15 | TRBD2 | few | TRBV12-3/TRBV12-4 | TGTGCCAGCACGCACCGTGGGGGAGGGGCCTACGAGCAGTACTTC | CASTHRGGGAYEQYF
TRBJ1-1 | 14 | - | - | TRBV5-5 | TGTGCCAGCAGCTTTTGGGGGCGAGTCACTGAAGCTTTCTTT | CASSFWGRVTEAFF
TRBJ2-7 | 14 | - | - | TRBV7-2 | TGTGCCAGCAGCTTAGTCTGGACCTCCTACGAGCAGTACTTC | CASSLVWTSYEQYF
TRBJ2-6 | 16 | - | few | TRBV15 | TGTGCCACCAGCAGAGATGGGGTACTCGGGGCCAACGTCCTGACTTTC | CATSRDGVLGANVLTF
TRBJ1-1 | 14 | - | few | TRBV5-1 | TGTGCCAGCAGTTTAGGGACAACGAACACTGAAGCTTTCTTT | CASSLGTTNTEAFF
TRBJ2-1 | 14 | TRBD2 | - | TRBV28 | TGTGCCAGCAGTTTCTCTCGAATCGCGGGGGGGCAGTTCTTC | CASSFSRIAGGQFF
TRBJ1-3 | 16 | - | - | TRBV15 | TGTGCCACCAGCCCGGCTCCTCGGACTCTGGGGAACACCATATATTTT | CATSPAPRTLGNTIYF
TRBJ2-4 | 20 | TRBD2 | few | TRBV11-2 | TGTGCCAGCAGCTTAATGTCGGCTAGCGGGGACTCCTCAGCCAAAAACATTCAGTACTTC | CASSLMSASGDSSAKNIQYF
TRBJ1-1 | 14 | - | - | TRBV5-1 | TGCGCCAGCAGCTCGAAACAGGGGAACACTGAAGCTTTCTTT | CASSSKQGNTEAFF
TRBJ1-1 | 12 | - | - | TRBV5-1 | TGCGCCAGCAGCTCCGGACGCAGGGCGGCTTTCTTT | CASSSGRRAAFF
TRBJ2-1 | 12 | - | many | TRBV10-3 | TGTGCCATCAGTGTACTAGGGGAGGAGCAGTTCTTC | CAISVLGEEQFF
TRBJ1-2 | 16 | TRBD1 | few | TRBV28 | TGTGCCAGCAGTCCGACGAGGACAGGGATCTTTGATGGCTACACCTTC | CASSPTRTGIFDGYTF
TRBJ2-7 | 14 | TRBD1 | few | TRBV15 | TGTGCCACCTCCGTCGCGGACAGGGGTTACGAGCAGTACTTC | CATSVADRGYEQYF
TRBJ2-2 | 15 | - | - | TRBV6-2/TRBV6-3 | TGTGCCAGCAGTTACGGGACAAAGAAGACTGGGGAGCTGTTTTTT | CASSYGTKKTGELFF
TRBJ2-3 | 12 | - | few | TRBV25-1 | TGTGCCAGCGCAGGACCCACAGATACGCAGTATTTT | CASAGPTDTQYF
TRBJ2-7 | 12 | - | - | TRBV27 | TGTGCCAGCGGAGGGCCCCCCTACGAGCAGTACTTC | CASGGPPYEQYF
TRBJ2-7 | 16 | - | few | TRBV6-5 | TGTGCCAGCAGTTACCAGGGATCCCGGACCTCCTACGAGCAGTACTTC | CASSYQGSRTSYEQYF
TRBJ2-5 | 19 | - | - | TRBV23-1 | TGCGCCAGCAGCGAACCTTGGACAGTTACTTCCCCCTTCCAAGAGACCCAGTACTTC | CASSEPWTVTSPFQETQYF
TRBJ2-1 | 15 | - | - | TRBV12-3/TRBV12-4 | TGTGCCAGCAGTTTAAGACAGGGAGGGGTCAATGAGCAGTTCTTC | CASSLRQGGVNEQFF
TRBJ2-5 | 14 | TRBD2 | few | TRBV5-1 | TGCGCCAGCAGCGTCACAGCGGGAAGAGAGACCCAGTACTTC | CASSVTAGRETQYF
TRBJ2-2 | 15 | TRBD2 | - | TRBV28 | TGTGCCAGCCATCGGACGTGGGGGGGCACCGGGGAGCTGTTTTTT | CASHRTWGGTGELFF
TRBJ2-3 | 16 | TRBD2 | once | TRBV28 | TGTGCCAGCACCAAGCGGGGGGGCCCCCGGGGAGATACGCAGTATTTT | CASTKRGGPRGDTQYF
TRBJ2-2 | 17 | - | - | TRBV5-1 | TGCGCCAGCAGCTTGGTTATAACAGGACGGAACACCGGGGAGCTGTTTTTT | CASSLVITGRNTGELFF
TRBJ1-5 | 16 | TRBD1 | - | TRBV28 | TGTGCCAGCAGTTCCGCGACAGGGTATAGCAATCAGCCCCAGCATTTT | CASSSATGYSNQPQHF
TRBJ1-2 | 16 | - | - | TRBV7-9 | TGTGCCAGCAGCTTAGACGCATTACAAGCTAACTATGGCTACACCTTC | CASSLDALQANYGYTF
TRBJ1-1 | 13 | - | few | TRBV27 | TGTGCCACCCAATTGGCCCCCAACACTGAAGCTTTCTTT | CATQLAPNTEAFF
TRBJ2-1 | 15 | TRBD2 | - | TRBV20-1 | TGCAGTACAGAAATGAGGCGGGGGGCTGTGGATGAGCAGTTCTTC | CSTEMRRGAVDEQFF
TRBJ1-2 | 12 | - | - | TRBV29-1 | TGCAGCGTTGGGGAAGACAGCTATGGCTACACCTTC | CSVGEDSYGYTF
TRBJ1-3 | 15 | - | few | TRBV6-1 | TGTGCCAGCACTGATTACACAGGGTACAAGGACACCATATATTTT | CASTDYTGYKDTIYF
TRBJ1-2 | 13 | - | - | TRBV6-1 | TGTGCCAGCCGCAGAGTTCTTAACTATGGCTACACCTTC | CASRRVLNYGYTF
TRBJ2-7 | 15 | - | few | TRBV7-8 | TGTGCCAGCAGCTTAGTCTCCGGGGGAGACTACGAGCAGTACTTC | CASSLVSGGDYEQYF
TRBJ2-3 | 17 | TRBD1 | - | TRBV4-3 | TGCGCCAGCAGCCAAGATGTAGACAGGGCAGAAACAGATACGCAGTATTTT | CASSQDVDRAETDTQYF
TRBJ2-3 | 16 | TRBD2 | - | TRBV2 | TGTGCCAGCAGTTCCCCTAGCGGATCTAGCACAGATACGCAGTATTTT | CASSSPSGSSTDTQYF
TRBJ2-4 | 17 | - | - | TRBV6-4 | TGTGCCAGCACTAACAGGGAATACTCCCTAGCCAAAAACATTCAGTACTTC | CASTNREYSLAKNIQYF
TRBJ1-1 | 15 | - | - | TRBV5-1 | TGCGCCAGCAGCTCCAGGCTGCGACAGAGTACTGAAGCTTTCTTT | CASSSRLRQSTEAFF
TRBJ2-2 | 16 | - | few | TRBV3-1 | TGTGCCAGCAGCCAAGAACTTCCCGCGAACACCGGGGAGCTGTTTTTT | CASSQELPANTGELFF
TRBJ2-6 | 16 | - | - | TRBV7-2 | TGTGCCAGCAGCTTATGGGCGGACTCTGGGGCCAACGTCCTGACTTTC | CASSLWADSGANVLTF
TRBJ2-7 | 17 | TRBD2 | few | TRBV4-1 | TGCGCCAGCAGCCAAGGACTAGCGGGGCCCTACTCCTACGAGCAGTACTTC | CASSQGLAGPYSYEQYF
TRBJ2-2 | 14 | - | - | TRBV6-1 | TGTGCCAGCAGGGGGGGGGCTTACACCGGGGAGCTGTTTTTT | CASRGGAYTGELFF
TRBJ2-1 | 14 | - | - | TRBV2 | TGTGCCAGCAGTGTGGCGGTAGCCTACAATGAGCAGTTCTTC | CASSVAVAYNEQFF
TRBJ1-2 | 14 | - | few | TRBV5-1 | TGCGCCAGCAGCTTGGATTACAGGACATATGGCTACACCTTC | CASSLDYRTYGYTF
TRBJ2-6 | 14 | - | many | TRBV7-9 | TGTGCCAGCAGCTTAACAGCTGGGGCCAACGTCCTGACTTTC | CASSLTAGANVLTF